This T cell receptor (beta chain) was captured by sequencing in a study of cytomegalovirus exposure and HLA in healthy donors. Clones were read by immunoSEQ multiplex PCR, and TCRdb kept only the in-frame ones, dropping some. The sample holds 110,000 to 150,000 clones, approximately 90% seen once. The germline CDR1 and CDR2 sequences are LNHDA and SQIVND (reference sequence). This CDR3 region has 16 residues. Losses at the gene ends were 1 base for V and 6 bases for J; bases not matched to a gene: 8. Separate from the roughly 720-subject first cohort, the approximately 130-subject validation cohort was the one that the donors belonged to.

The sequenced sample was PBMCs. The chain employs TRBV19 and TRBJ2-1; 8 bases agree with TRBD2. The clonotype comes from a woman under 40 in good health and CMV-seropositive. The CDR3 here is CASSIVGAGGRNEQFF. CDR3 bases: TGTGCCAGTAGTATAGTAGGGGCGGGAGGACGCAATGAGCAGTTCTTC.